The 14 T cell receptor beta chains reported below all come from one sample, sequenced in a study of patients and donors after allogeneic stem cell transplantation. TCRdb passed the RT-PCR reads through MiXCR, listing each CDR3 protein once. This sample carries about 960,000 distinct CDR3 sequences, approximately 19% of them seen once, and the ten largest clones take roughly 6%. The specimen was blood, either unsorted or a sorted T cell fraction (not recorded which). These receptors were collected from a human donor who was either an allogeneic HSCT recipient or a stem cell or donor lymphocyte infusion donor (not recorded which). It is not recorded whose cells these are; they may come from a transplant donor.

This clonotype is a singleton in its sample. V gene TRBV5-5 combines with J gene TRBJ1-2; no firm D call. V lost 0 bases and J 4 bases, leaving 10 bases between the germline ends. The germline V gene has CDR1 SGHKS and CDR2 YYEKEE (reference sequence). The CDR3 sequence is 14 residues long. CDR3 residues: CASSLGQDVYGYTF. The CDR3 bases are TGTGCCAGCAGCTTGGGTCAGGACGTCTATGGCTACACCTTC.

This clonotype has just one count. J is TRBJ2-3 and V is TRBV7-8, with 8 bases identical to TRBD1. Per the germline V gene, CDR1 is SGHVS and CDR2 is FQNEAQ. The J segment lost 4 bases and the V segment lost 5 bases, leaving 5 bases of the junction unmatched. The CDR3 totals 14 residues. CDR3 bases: TGTGCCAGCAGCGCGGAACAGGGGGCAGATACGCAGTATTTT. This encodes CASSAEQGADTQYF.

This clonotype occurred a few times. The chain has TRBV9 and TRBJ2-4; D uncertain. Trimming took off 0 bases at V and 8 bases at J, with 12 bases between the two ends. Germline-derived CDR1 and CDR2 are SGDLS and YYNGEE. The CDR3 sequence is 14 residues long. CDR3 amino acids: CASSVGQAPHIQYF. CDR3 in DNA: TGTGCCAGCAGCGTAGGGCAAGCCCCCCACATTCAGTACTTC.

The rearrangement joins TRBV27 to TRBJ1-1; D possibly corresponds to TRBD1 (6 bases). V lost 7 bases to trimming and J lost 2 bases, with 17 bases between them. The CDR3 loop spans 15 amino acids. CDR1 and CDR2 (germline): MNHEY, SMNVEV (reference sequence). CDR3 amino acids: CASKNPRGLNTEAFF. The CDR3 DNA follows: TGTGCCAGCAAAAACCCCAGGGGTCTCAACACTGAAGCTTTCTTT.

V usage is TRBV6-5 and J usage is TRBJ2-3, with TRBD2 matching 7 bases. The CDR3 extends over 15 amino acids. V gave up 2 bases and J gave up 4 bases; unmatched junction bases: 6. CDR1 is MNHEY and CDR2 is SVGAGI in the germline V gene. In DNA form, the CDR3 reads TGTGCCAGCAGTTACGTATCCGGGGGGTCAGATACGCAGTATTTT. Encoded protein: CASSYVSGGSDTQYF.

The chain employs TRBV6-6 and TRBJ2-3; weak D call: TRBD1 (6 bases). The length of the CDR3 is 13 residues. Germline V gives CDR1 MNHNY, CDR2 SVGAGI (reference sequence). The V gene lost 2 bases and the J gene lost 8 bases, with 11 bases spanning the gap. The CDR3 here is CASSYGTSGTQYF. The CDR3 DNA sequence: TGTGCCAGCAGTTACGGGACATCCGGTACGCAGTATTTT.

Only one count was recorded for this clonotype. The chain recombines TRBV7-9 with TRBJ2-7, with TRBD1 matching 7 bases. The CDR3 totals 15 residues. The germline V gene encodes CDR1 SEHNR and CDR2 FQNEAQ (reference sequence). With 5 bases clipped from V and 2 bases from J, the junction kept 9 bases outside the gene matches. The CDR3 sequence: CASSQLRDSTYEQYF. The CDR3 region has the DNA TGTGCCAGCAGCCAACTCCGGGACAGCACCTACGAGCAGTACTTC.

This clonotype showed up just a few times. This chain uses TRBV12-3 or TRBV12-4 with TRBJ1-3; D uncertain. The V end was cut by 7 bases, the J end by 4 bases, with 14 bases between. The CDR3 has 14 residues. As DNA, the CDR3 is TGTGCCAGCACCTCGGTAGTACGAGGAAACACCATATATTTT. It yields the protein CASTSVVRGNTIYF.

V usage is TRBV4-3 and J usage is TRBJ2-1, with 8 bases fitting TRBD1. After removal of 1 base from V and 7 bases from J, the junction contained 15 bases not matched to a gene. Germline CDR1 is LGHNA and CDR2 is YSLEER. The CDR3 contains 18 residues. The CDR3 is CASSQAGLGTGGYNEQFF. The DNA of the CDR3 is TGCGCCAGCAGCCAAGCGGGGCTCGGTACAGGGGGGTATAATGAGCAGTTCTTC.

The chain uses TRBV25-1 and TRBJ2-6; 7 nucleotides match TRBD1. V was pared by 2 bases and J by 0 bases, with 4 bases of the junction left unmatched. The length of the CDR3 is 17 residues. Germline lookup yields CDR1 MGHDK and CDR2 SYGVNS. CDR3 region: CASSETTGFSGANVLTF. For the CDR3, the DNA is TGTGCCAGCAGTGAAACGACAGGGTTCTCTGGGGCCAACGTCCTGACTTTC.

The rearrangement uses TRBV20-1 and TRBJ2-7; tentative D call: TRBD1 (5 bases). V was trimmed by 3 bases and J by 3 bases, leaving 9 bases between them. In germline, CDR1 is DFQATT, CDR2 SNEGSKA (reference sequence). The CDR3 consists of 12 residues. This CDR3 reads CSASRVIYEQYF. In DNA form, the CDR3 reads TGCAGTGCTAGCAGGGTAATCTACGAGCAGTACTTC.

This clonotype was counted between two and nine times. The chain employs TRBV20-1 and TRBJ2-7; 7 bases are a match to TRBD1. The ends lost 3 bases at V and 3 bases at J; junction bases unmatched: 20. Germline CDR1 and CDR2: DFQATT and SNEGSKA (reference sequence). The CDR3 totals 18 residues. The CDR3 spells CSASSHLTPAGTVYEQYF. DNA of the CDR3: TGCAGTGCTAGTTCCCACCTAACACCAGCCGGGACAGTCTACGAGCAGTACTTC.

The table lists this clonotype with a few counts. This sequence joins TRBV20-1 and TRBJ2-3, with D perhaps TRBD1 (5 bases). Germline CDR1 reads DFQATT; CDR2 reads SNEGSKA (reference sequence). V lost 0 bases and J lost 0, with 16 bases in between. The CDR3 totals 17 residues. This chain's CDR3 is CSARDPARGTSTDTQYF. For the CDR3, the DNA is TGCAGTGCTAGAGATCCTGCTAGGGGTACTAGCACAGATACGCAGTATTTT.

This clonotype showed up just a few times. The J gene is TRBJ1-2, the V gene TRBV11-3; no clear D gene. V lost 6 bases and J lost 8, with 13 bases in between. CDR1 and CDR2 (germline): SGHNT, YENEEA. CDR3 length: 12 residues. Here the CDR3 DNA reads TGTGCCAGCAGTTTGCGGATGGAGGGCTACACCTTC. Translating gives CASSLRMEGYTF.